Below are 23 T cell receptor beta chains sequenced from a single sample in a study of spatial heterogeneity in lung cancer. Findings and limits, study-wide: Mutation counts in tumors were tracked by counts of expanded intratumoral alpha and beta TCRs.

TCRdb fed the 5' RACE reads into MiXCR, producing one record per CDR3 protein. The sample shows some 15,000 distinct CDR3 sequences, 7.3% of them seen only once. Time point of the sample: sample taken at primary tumor resection. No antigen has been assigned to these receptors. The source was lung tumor tissue, collected at surgery. All receptors come from a male donor with early-stage non-small cell lung cancer.

This clonotype was seen many times. The chain is built from TRBV20-1 and TRBJ1-1; D might be TRBD1 (6 bases). The CDR3 loop spans 13 amino acids. V lost 0 bases and J lost 6, with 11 bases in between. Germline CDR1 is DFQATT and CDR2 is SNEGSKA (reference sequence). For the CDR3, the DNA is TGCAGTGCTAGAGATGGGGGCAGAGCTGAAGCTTTCTTT. Translated: CSARDGGRAEAFF.

This clonotype came up a few times. This chain connects TRBV7-9 to TRBJ1-2; D remains unclear. CDR1 SEHNR and CDR2 FQNEAQ come from the germline V gene (reference sequence). Trimming took 3 bases from V and 8 from J, leaving 31 bases between them. The CDR3 has 19 amino acids. The CDR3 DNA sequence: TGTGCCAGCAGCTTCGGCGCGGGCAGGCTTATTGAGGGATCTAGGGGCTACACCTTC. Translated, it gives CASSFGAGRLIEGSRGYTF.

In this sample, this clonotype turned up many times. The chain is built from TRBV7-6 and TRBJ2-3; D may correspond to TRBD1 or TRBD2 (5 bases each). In germline, CDR1 is SGHVS, CDR2 FNYEAQ. CDR3 length equals 13 residues. Trimming left V 3 bases short and J 8 bases short, with 12 bases between. This CDR3 reads CASSFIRGGTQYF. In DNA form, the CDR3 reads TGTGCCAGCAGCTTTATTCGGGGCGGTACGCAGTATTTT.

This clonotype is classed as medium-sized. The rearrangement links TRBV11-2 to TRBJ1-1; TRBD1 is a possible D gene (6 bases). Trimming pared 5 bases from V and 5 bases from J, leaving 15 bases between. CDR1 is SGHAT and CDR2 is FQNNGV in the germline V gene. This CDR3 is 14 amino acids long. The CDR3 spells CASSNTNQGTEAFF. The CDR3 DNA reads TGTGCCAGCAGCAACACCAACCAGGGGACTGAAGCTTTCTTT. The whole variable domain, remainder taken from reference TRBV11-2 and TRBJ1-1, is EAGVAQSPRYKIIEKRQSVAFWCNPISGHATLYWYQQILGQGPKLLIQFQNNGVVDDSQLPKDRFSAERLKGVDSTLKIQPAKLEDSAVYLCASSNTNQGTEAFFGQGTRLTVV.

The chain links TRBV29-1 to TRBJ2-1, with 8 bases matching TRBD1. Germline V gives CDR1 SQVTM, CDR2 ANQGSEA. The CDR3 consists of 15 residues. V shed 8 bases, J shed 6 bases, and the junction held 15 bases outside the gene matches. The CDR3 DNA reads as TGCAGCCTTATACGACCGGGACAGGCCCTCAATGAGCAGTTCTTC. Its protein product is CSLIRPGQALNEQFF.

This clonotype showed up many times. The chain is built from TRBV3-1 and TRBJ1-5; no clear D. This CDR3 comprises 15 residues. Germline V CDR1 and CDR2: LGHDT, YNNKEL (reference sequence). The V end lost 4 bases, the J end lost 4 bases, and 14 bases lay between the germline ends. For the CDR3, the DNA is TGTGCCAGCAGCCCTGGGCTTCGGGGTAATCAGCCCCAGCATTTT. Its translation: CASSPGLRGNQPQHF.

By share, this clonotype ranks as medium-sized. V gene TRBV20-1 combines with J gene TRBJ2-1; 12 bases are shared with TRBD2. The CDR3 runs 14 residues. V gave up 6 bases and J gave up 3 bases; unmatched junction bases: 3. Germline V gives CDR1 DFQATT, CDR2 SNEGSKA (reference sequence). CDR3 amino acids: CSARTSGVYNEQFF. CDR3 DNA sequence: TGCAGTGCGAGGACTAGCGGGGTCTACAATGAGCAGTTCTTC.

This clonotype was recorded a few times. The V gene is TRBV6-2 or TRBV6-3, the J gene TRBJ1-2; D gene uncertain. The CDR3 is made up of 15 amino acids. CDR1 MNHEY and CDR2 SVGEGT come from the germline V gene. V was pared by 7 bases and J by 0 bases, with 15 bases between. The CDR3 DNA sequence: TGTGCCAGCAACTGGAACGGTGCCACTAACTATGGCTACACCTTC. Its translation is CASNWNGATNYGYTF.

There are many counts of this clonotype. The V and J genes are TRBV9 and TRBJ1-3; possibly TRBD1 for D (5 bases). V dropped 3 bases and J dropped 2 bases, with 15 bases sitting between them. This CDR3 is built from 16 residues. Germline V gene lookup returns CDR1 SGDLS and CDR2 YYNGEE. The CDR3 nucleotides read TGTGCCAGCAGCGCGGATCAAGTGGGGGCTGGAAACACCATATATTTT. Its translation: CASSADQVGAGNTIYF.

This clonotype was seen at least ten times. This rearrangement joins TRBV20-1 to TRBJ2-1, with D tentatively TRBD2 (6 bases). The V end lost 4 bases, the J end lost 0 bases, and 16 bases lay between the germline ends. Germline assignment: CDR1 DFQATT and CDR2 SNEGSKA (reference sequence). This CDR3 is built from 16 residues. The DNA of the CDR3 is TGCAGTGCTATGGGAGGCGGGTCTTACTCCTACAATGAGCAGTTCTTC. This translates into CSAMGGGSYSYNEQFF.

This clonotype was seen repeatedly, ten times or more. This chain links TRBV10-3 with TRBJ2-7, with 10 positions matching TRBD2. CDR1 and CDR2 from the germline V gene are ENHRY and SYGVKD. The V and J ends lost 10 bases and 3 bases, in that order; junction bases with no gene match: 6. There are 13 residues in the CDR3. CDR3 sequence (DNA): TGTGCCAACAATAGCGGGAGGTTCTACGAGCAGTACTTC. This translates into CANNSGRFYEQYF.

This clonotype was seen at least ten times. The chain carries TRBV6-1 and TRBJ1-5; D is perhaps TRBD1 (6 bases). Germline CDR1 is MNHNS and CDR2 is SASEGT. V shed 6 bases and J shed 5 bases, with 20 bases lying between them. There are 16 residues in the CDR3. This CDR3 is CASRQNRVWADQPQHF. The DNA of the CDR3 is TGTGCCAGCAGGCAAAACAGGGTATGGGCCGATCAGCCCCAGCATTTT.

There are a few counts of this clonotype. The V and J genes are TRBV6-5 and TRBJ1-2; possible D gene TRBD1, 5 bases. Germline CDR1 MNHEY, CDR2 SVGAGI. CDR3 length: 14 amino acids. Trimming removed 5 bases at V and 4 bases at J, with 14 bases between. CDR3 coding DNA: TGTGCCAGCAGTAAAGGGACTCCGGGCTATGGCTACACCTTC. This translates into CASSKGTPGYGYTF.

This clonotype was seen at least ten times. V gene TRBV7-9 combines with J gene TRBJ1-3, with 7 bases fitting TRBD1. Germline loops: CDR1 SEHNR, CDR2 FQNEAQ (reference sequence). Unmatched junction bases numbered 3, after V lost 2 bases and J lost 2 bases. There are 15 residues in the CDR3. For the CDR3, the DNA is TGTGCCAGCAGCTTATCAGGGGGAGCTGGAAACACCATATATTTT. It translates to CASSLSGGAGNTIYF.

Ten or more counts support this clonotype. The gene calls are TRBV29-1 and TRBJ1-6; no clear D gene. CDR1 is SQVTM and CDR2 is ANQGSEA in the germline V gene. The CDR3 contains 15 residues. The V end lost 7 bases, the J end lost 14 bases, and 27 bases lay between the germline ends. CDR3 amino acids: CSAEVGVEGLVSLHF. CDR3 nucleotide sequence: TGCAGCGCAGAAGTTGGGGTTGAGGGATTGGTCTCCCTCCACTTT.

In DNA, the CDR3 is TGTGCCATCAGTGGGGAGGGCTACGATCAGTACGTC. Translation gives CAISGEGYDQYV. The chain has TRBV10-3 and TRBJ2-7; 7 nucleotides agree with TRBD2. There are 12 residues in the CDR3. Germline-derived CDR1 and CDR2 are ENHRY and SYGVKD.

By sample share, this clonotype is medium-sized. The CDR3 spells CASSKGTSGDNEQFF. In DNA, the CDR3 is TGTGCCAGCAGTAAGGGGACTAGCGGTGACAATGAGCAGTTCTTC. The gene calls are TRBV6-5 and TRBJ2-1; 11 bases fit TRBD2. The CDR3 contains 15 residues. Germline V gene lookup returns CDR1 MNHEY and CDR2 SVGAGI. J gave up 5 bases and V 5 bases, and 5 bases lay outside the gene matches.

This clonotype was seen repeatedly, ten times or more. The chain employs TRBV20-1 and TRBJ2-7; TRBD1 agrees at 7 bases. V trimming: 5 bases; J trimming: 6 bases; junction bases outside the gene matches: 4. The length of the CDR3 is 11 residues. Germline values: CDR1 DFQATT, CDR2 SNEGSKA (reference sequence). The CDR3 region has the DNA TGCAGTGCTCTACAGGGGACCGAGCAGTACGTC. It translates to CSALQGTEQYV.

This clonotype was detected a few times. The chain recombines TRBV5-1 with TRBJ2-1; TRBD1 aligns across 8 bases. The junction had 2 bases not matched to a gene; V was cut back by 4 bases and J by 2 bases. Looked up from germline, CDR1 is SGHRS and CDR2 is YFSETQ. The CDR3 is 14 amino acids. CDR3 DNA: TGCGCCAGCAGCAGGGGACAGGCCTACAATGAGCAGTTCTTC. Translated, it gives CASSRGQAYNEQFF. The variable domain in full, with the rest retrieved from reference TRBV5-1 and TRBJ2-1, is KAGVTQTPRYLIKTRGQQVTLSCSPISGHRSVSWYQQTPGQGLQFLFEYFSETQRNKGNFPGRFSGRQFSNSRSEMNVSTLELGDSALYLCASSRGQAYNEQFFGPGTRLTVL.

Many counts were recorded for this clonotype. The chain is built from TRBV29-1 and TRBJ2-1; D gene unclear. CDR3 length: 12 residues. Germline CDR1 SQVTM, CDR2 ANQGSEA. Trimming took 0 bases from V and 15 from J, leaving 15 bases between them. The CDR3 sequence: CSVEDRWAPRFF. CDR3 DNA sequence: TGCAGCGTTGAAGATCGCTGGGCCCCGAGGTTCTTC.

This clonotype was counted ten times or more. The CDR3 DNA is TGTGCCAGCAGCTTCTATAGGTCGGAGCAGTACTTC. This sequence encodes CASSFYRSEQYF. The chain recombines TRBV7-8 with TRBJ2-7; D gene ambiguous. The germline V gene has CDR1 SGHVS and CDR2 FQNEAQ. The CDR3 is 12 amino acids. V lost 3 bases to trimming and J lost 7 bases, with 10 bases between them.

In this sample, this clonotype turned up a few times. The chain employs TRBV7-9 and TRBJ2-5, with no clear D. CDR3 length equals 11 residues. Germline V gene lookup returns CDR1 SEHNR and CDR2 FQNEAQ (reference sequence). V was pared by 5 bases and J by 5 bases, with 6 bases between. The CDR3 spells CASSPDETQYF. CDR3 bases: TGTGCCAGCAGCCCCGATGAGACCCAGTACTTC.

At least ten counts were recorded for this clonotype. The rearrangement uses TRBV20-1 and TRBJ1-2, with 9 bases identical to TRBD1. There are 13 residues in the CDR3. Germline assignment: CDR1 DFQATT and CDR2 SNEGSKA (reference sequence). The ends lost 5 bases at V and 3 bases at J; junction bases unmatched: 4. In DNA form, the CDR3 reads TGCAGTGCTGCGACAGGGGGGGACTATGGCTACACCTTC. Its protein is CSAATGGDYGYTF.